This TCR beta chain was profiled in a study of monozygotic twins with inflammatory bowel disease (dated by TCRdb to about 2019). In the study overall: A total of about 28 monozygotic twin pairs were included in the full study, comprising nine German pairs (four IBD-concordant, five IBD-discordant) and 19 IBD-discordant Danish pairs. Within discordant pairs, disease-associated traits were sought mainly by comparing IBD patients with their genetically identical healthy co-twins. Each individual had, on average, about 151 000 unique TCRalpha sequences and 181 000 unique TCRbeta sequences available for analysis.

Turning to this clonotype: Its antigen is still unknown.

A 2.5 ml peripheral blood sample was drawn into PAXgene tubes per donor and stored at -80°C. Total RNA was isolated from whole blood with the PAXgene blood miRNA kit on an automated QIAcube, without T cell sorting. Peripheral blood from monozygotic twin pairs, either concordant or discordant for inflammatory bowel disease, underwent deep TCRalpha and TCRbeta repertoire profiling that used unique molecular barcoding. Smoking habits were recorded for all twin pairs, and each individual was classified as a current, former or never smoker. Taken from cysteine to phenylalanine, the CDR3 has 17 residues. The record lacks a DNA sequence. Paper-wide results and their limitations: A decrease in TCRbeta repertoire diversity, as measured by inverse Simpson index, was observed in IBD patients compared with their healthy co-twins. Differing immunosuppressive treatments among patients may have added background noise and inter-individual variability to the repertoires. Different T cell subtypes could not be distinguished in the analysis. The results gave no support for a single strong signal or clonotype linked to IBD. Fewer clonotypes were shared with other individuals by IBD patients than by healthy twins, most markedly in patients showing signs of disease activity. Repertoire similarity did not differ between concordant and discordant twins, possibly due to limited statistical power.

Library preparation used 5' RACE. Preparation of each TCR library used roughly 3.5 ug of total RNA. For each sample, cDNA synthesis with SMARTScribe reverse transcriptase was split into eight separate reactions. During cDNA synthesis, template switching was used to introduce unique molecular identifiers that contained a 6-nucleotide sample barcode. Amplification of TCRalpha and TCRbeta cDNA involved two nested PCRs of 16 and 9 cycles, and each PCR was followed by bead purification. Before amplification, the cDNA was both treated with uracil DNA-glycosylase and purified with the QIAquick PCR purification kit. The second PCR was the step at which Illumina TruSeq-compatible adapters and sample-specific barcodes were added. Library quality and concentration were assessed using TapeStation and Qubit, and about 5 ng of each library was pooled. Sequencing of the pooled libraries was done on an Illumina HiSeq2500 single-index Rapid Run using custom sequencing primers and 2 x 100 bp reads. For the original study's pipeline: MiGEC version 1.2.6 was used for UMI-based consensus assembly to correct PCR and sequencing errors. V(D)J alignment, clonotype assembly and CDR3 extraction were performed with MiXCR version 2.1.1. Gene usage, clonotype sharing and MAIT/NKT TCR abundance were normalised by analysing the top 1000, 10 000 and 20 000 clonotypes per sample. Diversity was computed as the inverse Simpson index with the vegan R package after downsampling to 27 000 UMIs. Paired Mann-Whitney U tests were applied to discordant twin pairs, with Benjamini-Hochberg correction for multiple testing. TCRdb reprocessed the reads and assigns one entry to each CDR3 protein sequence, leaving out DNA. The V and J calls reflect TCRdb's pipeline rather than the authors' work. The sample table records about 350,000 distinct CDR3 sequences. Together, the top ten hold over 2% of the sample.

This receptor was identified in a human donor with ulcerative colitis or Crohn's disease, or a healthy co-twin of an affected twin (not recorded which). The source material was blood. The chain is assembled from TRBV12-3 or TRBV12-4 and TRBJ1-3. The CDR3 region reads CASSRPKRGSSGNTIYF.